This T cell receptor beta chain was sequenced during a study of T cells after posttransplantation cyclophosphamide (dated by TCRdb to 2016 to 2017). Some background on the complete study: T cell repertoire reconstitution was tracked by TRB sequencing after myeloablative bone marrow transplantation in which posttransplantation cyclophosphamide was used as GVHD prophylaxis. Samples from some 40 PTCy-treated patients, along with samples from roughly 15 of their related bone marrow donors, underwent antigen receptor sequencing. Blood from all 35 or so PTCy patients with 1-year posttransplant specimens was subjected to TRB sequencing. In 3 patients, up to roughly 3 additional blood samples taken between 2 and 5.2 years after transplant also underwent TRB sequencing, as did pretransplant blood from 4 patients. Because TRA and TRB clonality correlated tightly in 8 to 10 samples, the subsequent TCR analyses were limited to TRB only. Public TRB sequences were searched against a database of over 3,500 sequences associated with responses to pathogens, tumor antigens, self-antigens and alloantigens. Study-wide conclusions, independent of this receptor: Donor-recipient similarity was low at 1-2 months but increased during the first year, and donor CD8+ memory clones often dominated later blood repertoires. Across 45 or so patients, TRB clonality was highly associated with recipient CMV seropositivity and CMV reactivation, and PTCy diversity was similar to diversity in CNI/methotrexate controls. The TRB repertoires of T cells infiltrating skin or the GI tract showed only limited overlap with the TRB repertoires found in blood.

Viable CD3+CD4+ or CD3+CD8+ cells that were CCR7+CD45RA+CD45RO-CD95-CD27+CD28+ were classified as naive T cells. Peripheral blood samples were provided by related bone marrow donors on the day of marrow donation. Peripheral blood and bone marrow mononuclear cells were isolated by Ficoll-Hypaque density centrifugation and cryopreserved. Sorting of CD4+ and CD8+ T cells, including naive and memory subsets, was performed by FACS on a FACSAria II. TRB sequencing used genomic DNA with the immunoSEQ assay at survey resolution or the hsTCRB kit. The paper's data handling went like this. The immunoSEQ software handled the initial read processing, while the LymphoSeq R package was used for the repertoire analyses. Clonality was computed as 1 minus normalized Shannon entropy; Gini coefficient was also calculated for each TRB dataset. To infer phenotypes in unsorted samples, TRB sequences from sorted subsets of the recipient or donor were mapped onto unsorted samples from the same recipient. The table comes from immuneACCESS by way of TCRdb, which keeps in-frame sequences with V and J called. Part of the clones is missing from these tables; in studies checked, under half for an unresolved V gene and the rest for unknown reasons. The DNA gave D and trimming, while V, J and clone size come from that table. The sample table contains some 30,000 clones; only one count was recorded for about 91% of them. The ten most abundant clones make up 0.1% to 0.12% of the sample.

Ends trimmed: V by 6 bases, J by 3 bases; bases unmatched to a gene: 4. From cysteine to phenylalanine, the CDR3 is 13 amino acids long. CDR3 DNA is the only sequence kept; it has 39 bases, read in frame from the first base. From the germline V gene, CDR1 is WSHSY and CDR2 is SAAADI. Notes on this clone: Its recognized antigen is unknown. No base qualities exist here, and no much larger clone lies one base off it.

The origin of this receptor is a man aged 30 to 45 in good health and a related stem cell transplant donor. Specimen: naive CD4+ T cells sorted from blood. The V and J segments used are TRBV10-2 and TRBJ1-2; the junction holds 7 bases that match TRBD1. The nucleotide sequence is TGCGCCAGCAGCCCCGACAGGGACTATGGCTACACCTTC. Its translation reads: CASSPDRDYGYTF.